One sample yielded the 21 T cell receptor beta chains listed below, sequenced in a study of cytomegalovirus exposure and HLA in healthy donors. The study ran its PCR with 60 Vbeta and 13 Jbeta primers. TCRdb keeps only in-frame clones here, not all; method: immunoSEQ multiplex PCR. The sample has fewer than 200,000 clones, around 86% seen once. Sequencing was done on a sample of PBMCs. The receptors derive from a male donor in good health and CMV-seronegative.

The chain employs TRBV6-1 and TRBJ2-3; no clear D. This CDR3 contains 14 residues. Looked up from germline, CDR1 is MNHNS and CDR2 is SASEGT. Trimming cost V 3 bases and J 1 base, with 8 bases left between them. The CDR3: CASSEFRGTDTQYF. The CDR3 region has the DNA TGTGCCAGCAGTGAGTTTCGGGGCACAGATACGCAGTATTTT.

The V and J genes are TRBV10-3 and TRBJ1-1; tentatively, D is TRBD1 (6 bases). From germline, CDR1 is ENHRY and CDR2 SYGVKD. This CDR3 has 18 residues. Trimming pared 5 bases from V and 0 bases from J, leaving 22 bases between. In nucleotides, the CDR3 is TGTGCCATCAGTCCAGGGGCCGTCCGCTCGGGCATGAACACTGAAGCTTTCTTT. Translation gives CAISPGAVRSGMNTEAFF.

This clone was seen more than once but under ten times. The chain recombines TRBV10-2 with TRBJ2-7; D might be TRBD1 (6 bases). Germline CDR1 reads WSHSY; CDR2 reads SAAADI. Trimming left V 3 bases short and J 0 bases short, with 12 bases between. The CDR3 runs 15 residues. The CDR3 is CASSDFRQDSYEQYF. CDR3 coding DNA: TGCGCCAGCAGTGACTTCAGACAGGACTCCTACGAGCAGTACTTC.

The CDR3 protein is CASSLVHNEQFF. The CDR3 DNA is TGCGCCAGCAGCCTCGTTCACAATGAGCAGTTCTTC. The chain recombines TRBV10-2 with TRBJ2-1; D not resolved. This CDR3 comprises 12 residues. Germline-derived CDR1 and CDR2 are WSHSY and SAAADI. The V end lost 6 bases, the J end lost 5 bases, and 8 bases lay between the germline ends.

The CDR3 DNA is TGTGCCAGCTCACCGACTAGTGCTGGGGCCAACGTCCTGACTTTC. Its protein is CASSPTSAGANVLTF. This rearrangement joins TRBV18 to TRBJ2-6, with D perhaps matching TRBD2 (6 bases). V was cut by 3 bases and J by 2 bases, with 8 bases left in between. CDR3 length: 15 amino acids. The germline V gene encodes CDR1 KGHSH and CDR2 LQKENI.

V gene TRBV15 combines with J gene TRBJ2-2; D ambiguous. Trimming removed 2 bases from V and 3 bases from J, with 4 bases in between. The V gene's germline CDR1 is LNHNV and CDR2 YYDKDF (reference sequence). The CDR3 sequence is 13 residues long. Here the CDR3 reads CATSRQYTGELFF. DNA for the CDR3: TGTGCCACCAGCAGACAGTACACCGGGGAGCTGTTTTTT.

The rearrangement joins TRBV13 to TRBJ2-3, with D perhaps matching TRBD1 (6 bases). CDR3 size: 15 residues. Germline assignment: CDR1 PRHDT and CDR2 FYEKMQ (reference sequence). Trimming left V 5 bases short and J 2 bases short, with 14 bases between. CDR3 loop: CASSPGALFTDTQYF. CDR3 coding DNA: TGTGCCAGCAGCCCAGGGGCCTTGTTCACAGATACGCAGTATTTT.

The rearrangement joins TRBV2 to TRBJ1-4; 9 bases map to TRBD1. The CDR3 has 15 residues. CDR1 SNHLY and CDR2 FYNNEI come from the germline V gene. V gave up 6 bases and J gave up 10 bases; unmatched junction bases: 12. The CDR3 loop reads CASSLLDRGGAKLFF. DNA for the CDR3: TGTGCCAGCAGCTTACTGGACAGGGGAGGTGCAAAACTGTTTTTT.

This rearrangement joins TRBV30 to TRBJ1-4; D perhaps matches TRBD1 (5 bases). The V end was cut by 2 bases, the J end by 8 bases, with 9 bases between. Germline-derived CDR1 and CDR2 are GTSNPN and SVGIG (reference sequence). The CDR3 covers 12 residues. In DNA, the CDR3 is TGTGCCTGGAGTTGGGGGGGAGAAAAACTGTTTTTT. Protein product: CAWSWGGEKLFF.

The chain employs TRBV4-1 and TRBJ1-1, with D maybe TRBD1 (5 bases). Germline V lookup: CDR1 MGHRA, CDR2 YSYEKL. The V end lost 1 base, the J end lost 4 bases, and 10 bases lay between the germline ends. The length of the CDR3 is 14 residues. The DNA for the CDR3 is TGCGCCAGCAGCCAAGGGGGGGGTGGCACTGAAGCTTTCTTT. Translating gives CASSQGGGGTEAFF.

The rearrangement links TRBV18 to TRBJ1-6; tentatively, D is TRBD1 (5 bases). V was cut by 8 bases and J by 8 bases, with 16 bases left in between. Germline V gives CDR1 KGHSH, CDR2 LQKENI. This CDR3 spans 14 amino acids. CDR3 amino acids: CASQAWGMDSPLHF. CDR3 coding DNA: TGTGCCAGCCAGGCTTGGGGCATGGATTCACCCCTCCACTTT. The full variable domain, in which reference TRBV18 and TRBJ1-6 provide the parts outside the CDR3, is NAGVMQNPRHLVRRRGQEARLRCSPMKGHSHVYWYRQLPEEGLKFMVYLQKENIIDESGMPKERFSAEFPKEGPSILRIQQVVRGDSAAYFCASQAWGMDSPLHFGNGTRLTVT.

This chain links TRBV10-1 with TRBJ2-4, with D tentatively TRBD1 (6 bases). This CDR3 contains 17 residues. The germline V gene encodes CDR1 WNHNN and CDR2 SYGVQD (reference sequence). The V end was cut by 2 bases, the J end by 0 bases, with 14 bases between. The CDR3 DNA sequence: TGCGCCAGCAGTGAGACACCTACAGGGTCAGCCAAAAACATTCAGTACTTC. Its translation is CASSETPTGSAKNIQYF.

V usage is TRBV29-1 and J usage is TRBJ2-7; 7 nucleotides match TRBD1. Germline CDR1 is SQVTM and CDR2 is ANQGSEA. This CDR3 is built from 12 residues. With V trimmed by 7 bases and J by 2 bases, 5 bases remained unmatched. This CDR3 reads CSGRDSPYEQYF. CDR3 bases: TGCAGCGGCCGGGACAGCCCCTACGAGCAGTACTTC.

The chain joins TRBV19 to TRBJ1-5, with 9 bases identical to TRBD1. CDR3 length equals 16 residues. CDR1 and CDR2 (germline): LNHDA, SQIVND (reference sequence). The junction had 9 bases not matched to a gene; V was cut back by 8 bases and J by 1 base. DNA of the CDR3: TGTGCCAGTTCATTGGACAGGGGCCGGAGCAATCAGCCCCAGCATTTT. This translates into CASSLDRGRSNQPQHF.

The chain uses TRBV4-3 and TRBJ2-1; 7 positions agree with TRBD1. Germline values: CDR1 LGHNA, CDR2 YSLEER. CDR3 length: 18 residues. J gave up 3 bases and V 1 base, and 12 bases lay outside the gene matches. CDR3 DNA: TGCGCCAGCAGCCAAGGAGAAGGTCGAGGGGGCTTCTACAATGAGCAGTTCTTC. Residues: CASSQGEGRGGFYNEQFF.

The chain is built from TRBV7-9 and TRBJ1-4; D may be TRBD1 (5 bases). The germline V and J ends were trimmed by 5 bases and 3 bases, with 22 bases remaining between them. This CDR3 spans 18 amino acids. Germline loops: CDR1 SEHNR, CDR2 FQNEAQ (reference sequence). The CDR3 spells CASSISVGTTVANEKLFF. CDR3 bases: TGTGCCAGCAGCATCTCCGTGGGAACGACAGTGGCTAATGAAAAACTGTTTTTT.

V and J are TRBV5-1 and TRBJ2-3; 13 bases fit TRBD2. The CDR3 covers 16 residues. The V gene end was trimmed by 2 bases and the J gene end by 9 bases; junction bases not matched to a gene: 9. Per germline, CDR1 SGHRS and CDR2 YFSETQ. CDR3 in DNA: TGCGCCAGCAGCTTTACAACTAGCGGGGGGGCCGACACGCAGTATTTT. Its translation is CASSFTTSGGADTQYF.

CDR3 residues: CASSSLDRDNGYTF. The CDR3 nucleotides are TGTGCCAGCAGTTCCCTCGACAGGGACAATGGCTACACCTTC. The chain couples TRBV6-1 to TRBJ1-2, with 7 bases identical to TRBD1. The CDR3 contains 14 residues. Germline V lookup: CDR1 MNHNS, CDR2 SASEGT. V trimming: 5 bases; J trimming: 6 bases; junction bases outside the gene matches: 9.

This sequence joins TRBV5-1 and TRBJ2-6; D is possibly TRBD1 (6 bases). Germline loops: CDR1 SGHRS, CDR2 YFSETQ. The CDR3 extends over 16 amino acids. Trimming took 4 bases from V and 2 from J, leaving 13 bases between them. CDR3 residues: CASSLNTGTGANVLTF. Written as DNA, the CDR3 is TGCGCCAGCAGCCTCAATACAGGGACTGGGGCCAACGTCCTGACTTTC. Complete variable domain (other parts from reference TRBV5-1 and TRBJ2-6): KAGVTQTPRYLIKTRGQQVTLSCSPISGHRSVSWYQQTPGQGLQFLFEYFSETQRNKGNFPGRFSGRQFSNSRSEMNVSTLELGDSALYLCASSLNTGTGANVLTFGAGSRLTVL.

The chain uses TRBV6-1 and TRBJ1-1, with D maybe TRBD1 (6 bases). This CDR3 is 15 amino acids long. V lost 8 bases and J 9 bases, leaving 25 bases between the germline ends. Germline CDR1 MNHNS, CDR2 SASEGT. Written as DNA, the CDR3 is TGTGCCAGCGTTAATAACAGGGCGGCGGACATTCAAGCTTTCTTT. Amino acids: CASVNNRAADIQAFF.

V gene TRBV19 combines with J gene TRBJ2-5, with 7 nucleotides matching TRBD1. Germline trimming cut 2 bases from V and 3 bases from J; bases unmatched to any gene: 3. The germline gives CDR1 LNHDA, CDR2 SQIVND (reference sequence). The CDR3 extends over 14 amino acids. Written as DNA, the CDR3 is TGTGCCAGTAGTATAAAGCAGGGGGAAGAGACCCAGTACTTC. This sequence encodes CASSIKQGEETQYF.